Below, 9 T cell receptor beta chains from the same sample are listed, as sequenced in a study of cytomegalovirus exposure and HLA in healthy donors. The table came from immunoSEQ multiplex PCR; TCRdb's copy has only in-frame clones and leaves some out. In the table there are 200,000 to 250,000 clones, roughly 88% of which are singletons. Specimen: PBMCs. The receptors originated from a woman under 40 in good health and CMV-seropositive.

This rearrangement joins TRBV27 to TRBJ2-5; no firm D call. In germline, CDR1 is MNHEY, CDR2 SMNVEV (reference sequence). V shed 1 base and J shed 7 bases, with 13 bases lying between them. The CDR3 consists of 14 residues. This chain's CDR3 is CASSLFGSPRTQYF. In nucleotides, the CDR3 is TGTGCCAGCAGTTTATTCGGGTCCCCAAGGACCCAGTACTTC.

J is TRBJ2-1 and V is TRBV28; 8 bases are shared with TRBD2. Germline CDR1 and CDR2: MDHEN and SYDVKM. With V trimmed by 5 bases and J by 9 bases, 12 bases remained unmatched. The CDR3 spans 15 residues. CDR3: CASSPIQSGSTEQFF. In DNA, the CDR3 is TGTGCCAGCAGTCCAATACAGAGCGGGAGCACTGAGCAGTTCTTC.

This clone was seen ten or more times. V gene TRBV28 combines with J gene TRBJ2-3; 7 bases are a match to TRBD2. The germline V gene encodes CDR1 MDHEN and CDR2 SYDVKM. V was clipped by 6 bases and J by 3 bases; unmatched bases: 6. The CDR3 has 14 amino acids. CDR3 sequence: CASRKSGETDTQYF. As DNA, the CDR3 is TGTGCCAGCAGAAAAAGCGGGGAAACAGATACGCAGTATTTT. Based on the CDR3 plus reference TRBV28 and TRBJ2-3, the full variable domain is DVKVTQSSRYLVKRTGEKVFLECVQDMDHENMFWYRQDPGLGLRLIYFSYDVKMKEKGDIPEGYSVSREKKERFSLILESASTNQTSMYLCASRKSGETDTQYFGPGTRLTVL.

Only a few counts were recorded for this clone. The chain couples TRBV4-1 to TRBJ2-1, with a weak D call TRBD2 (7 bases). Trimming shortened V by 4 bases and J by 5 bases, and 9 bases separated the two germline ends. CDR1 and CDR2 from the germline V gene are MGHRA and YSYEKL. The CDR3 totals 13 residues. The DNA of the CDR3 is TGCGCCAGCAGCCGGGGGGGCGACAATGAGCAGTTCTTC. Its protein product is CASSRGGDNEQFF.

This chain uses TRBV6-1 with TRBJ2-7; 7 positions agree with TRBD1. The CDR3 consists of 15 residues. J was trimmed by 3 bases and V by 1 base; bases with no gene match: 6. Germline CDR1 is MNHNS and CDR2 is SASEGT. The CDR3: CASSEGGAGGYEQYF. CDR3 nucleotides: TGTGCCAGCAGTGAAGGTGGGGCAGGGGGCTACGAGCAGTACTTC.

The chain links TRBV11-2 to TRBJ2-7; 7 positions match TRBD1. This CDR3 has 14 amino acids. V shed 1 base, J shed 3 bases, and the junction held 3 bases outside the gene matches. Germline V gene data show CDR1 as SGHAT and CDR2 as FQNNGV. The CDR3 nucleotides are TGTGCCAGCAGCTTAGGGACAGGCCTCTACGAGCAGTACTTC. This translates into CASSLGTGLYEQYF.

The chain recombines TRBV9 with TRBJ2-5, with D perhaps matching TRBD1 or TRBD2 (5 bases each). Germline V lookup: CDR1 SGDLS, CDR2 YYNGEE. The CDR3 spans 13 residues. V lost 3 bases and J 2 bases, leaving 8 bases between the germline ends. CDR3 protein: CASSGGPQETQYF. In DNA, the CDR3 is TGTGCCAGCAGCGGGGGACCGCAAGAGACCCAGTACTTC.

CDR3 in amino acids: CASRGRRTNEQFF. The CDR3 bases are TGTGCCAGCAGGGGCAGAAGGACGAATGAGCAGTTCTTC. The rearrangement links TRBV28 to TRBJ2-1, with no clear D. V was shortened by 6 bases and J by 7 bases, with 13 bases between the two germline ends. Germline V lookup: CDR1 MDHEN, CDR2 SYDVKM. This CDR3 spans 13 amino acids.

This chain uses TRBV27 with TRBJ2-7; 7 bases line up with TRBD1. This CDR3 has 15 amino acids. The V and J ends lost 5 bases and 3 bases, in that order; junction bases with no gene match: 10. Germline V gene lookup returns CDR1 MNHEY and CDR2 SMNVEV (reference sequence). CDR3 nucleotide sequence: TGTGCCAGCAGTCCTCGGACAGGAAAATACTACGAGCAGTACTTC. Encoded protein: CASSPRTGKYYEQYF.